This is a list of T cell receptor beta chains from one sample in a study of cytomegalovirus exposure and HLA in healthy donors. TCRdb's table, derived via immunoSEQ multiplex PCR, lists solely in-frame clones and lacks some. The record lists tens of thousands of clones, of which the ten most abundant hold 15%. The sequencing sample was made of PBMCs. All receptors come from a man aged 45-65 years in good health and CMV-seropositive. The conserved cysteine and the conserved F or W are not part of the CDR3 here.

V,J,CDR3
TRBV9,-,ASSVGAGGSYEQY
TRBV7-8,TRBJ2-7,ASSPSSGRAGQY
TRBV18,TRBJ1-5,ASSPQGEGDQPQH
TRBV11-2,TRBJ2-3,ASSLGGTDTQY
TRBV30,TRBJ1-2,AWTQGSYGYT
TRBV18,TRBJ1-1,ASSPGVGMTEAF
TRBV30,TRBJ1-2,AWTSGGDYGYT
TRBV19,TRBJ1-2,ASSMRSGGNYGYT
TRBV25-1,TRBJ1-5,ASAPGGGPNQPQH
TRBV18,TRBJ2-7,ASSEQGAPYEQY
TRBV19,TRBJ2-5,ASSWGVQETQY
TRBV18,TRBJ2-7,ASSPGPNYEQY
TRBV4-1,TRBJ2-2,ASSHSRGGGELF
TRBV7-2,TRBJ2-1,ASSLGTGGAYEQF
TRBV11-3,TRBJ2-2,ASSYGQERRELF
TRBV5-6,TRBJ1-4,ASTSLGNEKLF
TRBV6-6,TRBJ2-7,ASSPGQTYEQY
TRBV6-6,TRBJ2-1,ASSYFAGYNEQF
TRBV4-3,TRBJ1-4,ASSQDRIPKLF
TRBV19,TRBJ1-5,ASSMRGGTGLSNQPQH
TRBV9,TRBJ2-1,ASSGRTSGNINEQF
TRBV7-9,TRBJ1-1,ASSFYDSGTEAF
TRBV5-1,TRBJ1-3,ASSSLTGGRNTIY
TRBV18,TRBJ2-7,ASSGLAGGQDEQY
TRBV5-6,TRBJ1-1,ASSSTGLNTEAF
TRBV5-6,TRBJ2-7,ASRRQGASEQY